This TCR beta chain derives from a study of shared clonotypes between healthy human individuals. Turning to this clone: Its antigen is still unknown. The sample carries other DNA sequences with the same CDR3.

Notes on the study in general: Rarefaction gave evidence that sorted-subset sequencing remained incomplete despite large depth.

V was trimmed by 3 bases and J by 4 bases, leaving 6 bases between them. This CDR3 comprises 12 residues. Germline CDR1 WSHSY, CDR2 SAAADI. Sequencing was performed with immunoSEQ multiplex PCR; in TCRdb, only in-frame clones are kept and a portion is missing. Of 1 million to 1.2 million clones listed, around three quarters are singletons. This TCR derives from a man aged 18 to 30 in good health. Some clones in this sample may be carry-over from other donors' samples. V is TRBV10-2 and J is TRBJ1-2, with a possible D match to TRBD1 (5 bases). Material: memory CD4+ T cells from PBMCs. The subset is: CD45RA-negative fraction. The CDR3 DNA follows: TGCGCCAGCAGTGACACAGGCTATGGCTACACCTTC. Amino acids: CASSDTGYGYTF.